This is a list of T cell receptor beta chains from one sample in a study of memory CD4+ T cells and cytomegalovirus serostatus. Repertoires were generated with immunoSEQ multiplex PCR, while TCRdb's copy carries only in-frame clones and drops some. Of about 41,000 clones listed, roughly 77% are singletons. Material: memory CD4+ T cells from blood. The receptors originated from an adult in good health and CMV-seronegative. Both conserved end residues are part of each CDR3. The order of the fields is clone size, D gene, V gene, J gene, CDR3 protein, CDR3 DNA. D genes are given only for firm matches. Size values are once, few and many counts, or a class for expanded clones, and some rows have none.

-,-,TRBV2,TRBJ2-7,CASSGTAGSYEQYF,TGTGCCAGCAGTGGGACAGCCGGCTCCTACGAGCAGTACTTC
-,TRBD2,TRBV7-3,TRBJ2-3,CASSLNFGGGADTQYF,TGTGCCAGCAGCTTAAACTTCGGCGGGGGGGCAGATACGCAGTATTTT
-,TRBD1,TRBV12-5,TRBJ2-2,CASATGTANTGELFF,TGTGCTAGTGCCACCGGGACAGCGAACACCGGGGAGCTGTTTTTT
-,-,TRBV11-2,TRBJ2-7,CASSLVRLAYEQYF,TGTGCCAGCAGCTTAGTACGCCTCGCGTACGAGCAGTACTTC
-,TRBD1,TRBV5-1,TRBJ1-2,CASSGGQGTNYGYTF,TGCGCCAGCAGCGGGGGACAGGGCACTAACTATGGCTACACCTTC
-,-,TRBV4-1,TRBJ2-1,CASSRSLYSYNEQFF,TGCGCCAGCAGCCGCAGCCTCTACTCCTACAATGAGCAGTTCTTC
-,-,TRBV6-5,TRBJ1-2,CASSYSTGFINYGYTF,TGTGCCAGCAGTTACTCGACGGGGTTCATTAACTATGGCTACACCTTC
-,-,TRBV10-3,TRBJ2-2,CAIREQGSTGELFF,TGTGCCATCAGAGAACAGGGAAGCACCGGGGAGCTGTTTTTT
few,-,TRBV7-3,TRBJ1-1,CASSPVRNTEAFF,TGTGCCAGCAGCCCCGTTCGGAACACTGAAGCTTTCTTT
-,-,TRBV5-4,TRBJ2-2,CASRKAGSPTGELFF,TGTGCCAGCCGAAAAGCCGGGTCCCCCACCGGGGAGCTGTTTTTT
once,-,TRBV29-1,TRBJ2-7,CSVVGAAGEQYF,TGCAGCGTTGTTGGGGCTGCGGGCGAGCAGTACTTC
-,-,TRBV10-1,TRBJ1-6,CASSESNCGRGYNSPLHF,TGCGCCAGCAGTGAGTCGAATTGTGGGAGAGGATACAATTCACCCCTCCACTTT
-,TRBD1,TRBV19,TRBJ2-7,CASSIGLGQGVYEQYF,TGTGCCAGTAGTATTGGGCTGGGACAGGGGGTCTACGAGCAGTACTTC
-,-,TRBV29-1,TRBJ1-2,CSVDSGDGYTF,TGCAGCGTTGACTCAGGAGACGGCTACACCTTC
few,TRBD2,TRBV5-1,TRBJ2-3,CASRPSGGDTQYF,TGCGCCAGCAGACCTAGCGGGGGTGATACGCAGTATTTT
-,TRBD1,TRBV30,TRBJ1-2,CAWKDRGNYGYTF,TGTGCCTGGAAAGACAGGGGAAACTATGGCTACACCTTC
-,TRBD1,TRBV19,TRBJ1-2,CASSTRQGEGYGYTF,TGTGCCAGTAGTACTCGACAGGGTGAAGGCTATGGCTACACCTTC
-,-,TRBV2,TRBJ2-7,CASRVPALRDEQYF,TGTGCCAGCAGAGTCCCTGCCTTGAGGGACGAGCAGTACTTC
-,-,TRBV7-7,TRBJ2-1,CASSGGPYNEQFF,TGTGCTAGCAGCGGTGGTCCCTACAATGAGCAGTTCTTC
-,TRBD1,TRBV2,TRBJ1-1,CASTQNAGTGKMNTEAFF,TGTGCCAGCACCCAAAACGCCGGGACAGGGAAGATGAACACTGAAGCTTTCTTT
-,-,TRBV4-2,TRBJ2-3,CASSQAATAAGGTQYF,TGTGCCAGCAGCCAAGCCGCGACAGCGGCGGGTGGTACGCAGTATTTT
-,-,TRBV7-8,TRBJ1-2,CASSLLPGIPEGYTF,TGTGCCAGCAGCTTACTGCCGGGGATACCGGAAGGCTACACCTTC
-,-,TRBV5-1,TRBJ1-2,CASNSGIGDYGYTF,TGCGCCAGCAACTCGGGTATCGGTGACTATGGCTACACCTTC
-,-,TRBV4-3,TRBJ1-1,CASSQDVRGDAEAFF,TGCGCCAGCAGCCAAGATGTACGGGGCGACGCTGAAGCTTTCTTT
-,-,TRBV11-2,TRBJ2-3,CASSFLGSRNTQYF,TGTGCCAGCAGCTTCCTCGGGTCCAGGAATACGCAGTATTTT
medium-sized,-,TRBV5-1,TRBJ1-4,CASSRDGTNEKLFF,TGCGCCAGCAGCCGCGACGGAACTAATGAAAAACTGTTTTTT
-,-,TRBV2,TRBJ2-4,CASSERRVAKNIQYF,TGTGCCAGCAGTGAGAGACGGGTAGCCAAAAACATTCAGTACTTC
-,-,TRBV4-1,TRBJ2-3,CASSQDRRASLYYF,TGCGCCAGCAGCCAAGATAGGCGGGCTAGTTTGTACTATTTT
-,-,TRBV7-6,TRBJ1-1,CASRDGAYTEAFF,TGTGCCAGCAGAGATGGGGCCTACACTGAAGCTTTCTTT
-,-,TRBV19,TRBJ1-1,CASASSWGTEAFF,TGTGCCAGCGCCTCGAGTTGGGGCACTGAAGCTTTCTTT
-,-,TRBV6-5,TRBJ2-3,CASSPGHSTDTQYF,TGTGCCAGCAGTCCGGGCCATAGCACAGATACGCAGTATTTT
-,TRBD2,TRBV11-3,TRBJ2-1,CASSRGEGEQFF,TGTGCCAGCAGCCGGGGGGAAGGGGAGCAGTTCTTC
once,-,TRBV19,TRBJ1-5,CASSANRDSNQPQHF,TGTGCCAGTAGTGCCAACAGGGACAGCAATCAGCCCCAGCATTTT
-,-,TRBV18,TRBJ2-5,CASSRRPQETQYF,TGTGCCAGCTCCCGCCGGCCTCAAGAGACCCAGTACTTC
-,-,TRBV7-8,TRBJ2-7,CASSLESALTYEQYF,TGTGCCAGCAGCTTAGAGTCAGCACTCACCTACGAGCAGTACTTC
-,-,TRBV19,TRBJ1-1,CASSIWGRGGTEAFF,TGTGCCAGTAGTATCTGGGGGAGGGGTGGCACTGAAGCTTTCTTT
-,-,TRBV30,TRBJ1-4,CAWMHSAGRKLFF,TGTGCCTGGATGCACTCCGCCGGGCGGAAACTGTTTTTT
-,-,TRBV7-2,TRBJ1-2,CASSGFGDGYTF,TGTGCCAGCAGCGGGTTTGGGGATGGCTACACCTTC
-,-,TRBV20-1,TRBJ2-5,CSAQEETQYF,TGCAGTGCCCAGGAAGAGACCCAGTACTTC
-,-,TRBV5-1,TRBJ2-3,CASSFGEITDTQYF,TGCGCCAGCAGCTTCGGGGAAATCACAGATACGCAGTATTTT
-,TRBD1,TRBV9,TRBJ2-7,CASSSQGTPYEQYF,TGTGCCAGCAGCTCACAGGGGACCCCCTACGAGCAGTACTTC
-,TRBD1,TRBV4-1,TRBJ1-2,CASSQGGLQGARGYTF,TGCGCCAGCAGCCAAGGGGGACTACAGGGGGCGCGTGGCTACACCTTC
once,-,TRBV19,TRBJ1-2,CASSMDGTTGSFGYTF,TGTGCCAGTAGTATGGATGGGACAACGGGAAGCTTTGGCTACACCTTC
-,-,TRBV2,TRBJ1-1,CASKTGTRNTEAFF,TGTGCCAGTAAAACCGGGACGAGGAACACTGAAGCTTTCTTT
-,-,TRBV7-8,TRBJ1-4,CASSIGHRNEKLFF,TGTGCCAGCAGCATCGGACACCGTAATGAAAAACTGTTTTTT
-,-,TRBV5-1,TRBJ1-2,CASSFPGYGYTF,TGCGCCAGCAGCTTCCCGGGCTATGGCTACACCTTC
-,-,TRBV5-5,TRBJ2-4,CASSLTGTKNIQYF,TGTGCCAGCAGCTTGACAGGAACCAAAAACATTCAGTACTTC
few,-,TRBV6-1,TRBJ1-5,CASSEVAVQHF,TGTGCCAGCAGTGAGGTGGCAGTACAGCATTTT
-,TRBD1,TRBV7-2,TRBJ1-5,CASSRTGDQPQHF,TGTGCCAGCAGCCGGACAGGGGATCAGCCCCAGCATTTT
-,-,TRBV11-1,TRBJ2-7,CASSRRTGVVEQYF,TGTGCCAGCAGCCGGAGAACGGGGGTGGTCGAGCAGTACTTC
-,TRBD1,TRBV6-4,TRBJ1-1,CASSLKGQGATEAFF,TGTGCCAGCAGTCTAAAAGGACAGGGGGCCACTGAAGCTTTCTTT
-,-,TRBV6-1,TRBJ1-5,CASQRAGGENQPQHF,TGTGCCAGCCAGAGAGCGGGGGGGGAAAATCAGCCCCAGCATTTT